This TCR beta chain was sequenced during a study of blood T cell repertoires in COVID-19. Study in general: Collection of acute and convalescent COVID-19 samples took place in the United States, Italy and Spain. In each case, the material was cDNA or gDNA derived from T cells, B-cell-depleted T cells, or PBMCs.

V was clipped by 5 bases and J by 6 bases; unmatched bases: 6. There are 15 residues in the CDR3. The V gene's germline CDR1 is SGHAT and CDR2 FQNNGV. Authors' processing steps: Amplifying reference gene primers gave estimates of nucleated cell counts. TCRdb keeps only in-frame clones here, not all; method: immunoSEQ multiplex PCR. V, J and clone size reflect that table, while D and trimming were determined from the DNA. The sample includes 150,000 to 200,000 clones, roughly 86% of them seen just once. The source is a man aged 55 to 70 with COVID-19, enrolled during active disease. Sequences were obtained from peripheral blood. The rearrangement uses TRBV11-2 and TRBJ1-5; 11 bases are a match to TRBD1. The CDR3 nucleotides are TGTGCCAGCAGCGACATCGGGACAGGGGGTCAGCCCCAGCATTTT. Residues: CASSDIGTGGQPQHF.